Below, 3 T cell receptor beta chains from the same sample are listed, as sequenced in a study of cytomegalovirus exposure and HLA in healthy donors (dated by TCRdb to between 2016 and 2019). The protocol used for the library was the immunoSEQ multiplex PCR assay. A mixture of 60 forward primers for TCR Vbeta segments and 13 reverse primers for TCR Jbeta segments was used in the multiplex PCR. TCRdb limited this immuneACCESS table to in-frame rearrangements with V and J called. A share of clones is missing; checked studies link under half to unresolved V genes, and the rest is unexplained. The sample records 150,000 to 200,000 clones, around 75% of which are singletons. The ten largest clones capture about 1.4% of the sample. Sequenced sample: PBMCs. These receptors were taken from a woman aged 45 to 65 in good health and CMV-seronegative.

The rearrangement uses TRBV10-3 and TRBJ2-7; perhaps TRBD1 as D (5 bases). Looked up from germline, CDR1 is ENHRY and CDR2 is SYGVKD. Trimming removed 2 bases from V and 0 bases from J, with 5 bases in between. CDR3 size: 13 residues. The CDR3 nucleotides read TGTGCCATCAGTGAGACAGGCTCCTACGAGCAGTACTTC. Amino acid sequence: CAISETGSYEQYF.

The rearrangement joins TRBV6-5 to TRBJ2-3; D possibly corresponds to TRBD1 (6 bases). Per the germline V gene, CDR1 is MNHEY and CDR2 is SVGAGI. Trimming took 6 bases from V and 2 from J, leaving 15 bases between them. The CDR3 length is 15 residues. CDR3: CASREDRSYTDTQYF. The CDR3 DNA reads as TGTGCCAGCAGGGAGGACAGAAGTTACACAGATACGCAGTATTTT.

The CDR3 loop is CASSPNSNQPQHF. The CDR3 bases are TGTGCCAGCTCACCAAACAGTAATCAGCCCCAGCATTTT. This chain links TRBV18 with TRBJ1-5; D remains unclear. This CDR3 has 13 residues. Trimming took off 2 bases at V and 4 bases at J, with 6 bases between the two ends. The V gene's germline CDR1 is KGHSH and CDR2 LQKENI. Using reference TRBV18 and TRBJ1-5 for the parts outside the CDR3, the full variable domain is NAGVMQNPRHLVRRRGQEARLRCSPMKGHSHVYWYRQLPEEGLKFMVYLQKENIIDESGMPKERFSAEFPKEGPSILRIQQVVRGDSAAYFCASSPNSNQPQHFGDGTRLSIL.